The source of this TCR beta chain is a study of blood T cell repertoires in COVID-19. The wider study: The United States, Italy and Spain provided the acute and convalescent COVID-19 samples. PBMCs, B-cell-depleted T cells, or T cells were the source of the cDNA or gDNA that made up the material.

The CDR3 sequence is 13 residues long. The V end was cut by 4 bases, the J end by 2 bases, with 9 bases between. Original analysis: Nucleated cell number was recorded as an estimate derived from reference gene primer amplification. TCRdb's copy holds only in-frame clones and misses some; the assay was immunoSEQ multiplex PCR. The V and J calls and the clone size are those of that table, but D and trimming were determined from the DNA. Counted here are a few hundred thousand clones, approximately 87% occurring once; the ten biggest clones make up less than 6%. The sequencing sample was made of peripheral blood. The clonotype originates from a man in his fifties or sixties who had recovered from COVID-19. The chain carries TRBV12-3 or TRBV12-4 and TRBJ2-7; D perhaps matches TRBD1 (6 bases). The CDR3 DNA reads TGTGCCAGCAGTTCGGCAGGGGCCTACGAGCAGTACTTC. This sequence encodes CASSSAGAYEQYF.